This is a list of T cell receptor beta chains from one sample in a study of beta chain features in type 1 diabetes. The repertoire was sequenced with immunoSEQ multiplex PCR; TCRdb's copy has only in-frame clones and lacks some. The sample lists 150,000 to 200,000 clones, roughly 8% occurring once. Sequenced: central memory CD4+ T cells from blood. The receptors stem from a woman between 18 and 29 years old with type 1 diabetes. The CDR3 runs from the conserved cysteine through the conserved F or W. A D gene is named only where the DNA matches it firmly. The size field is filled for only some rows; it gives once, few, many or a size class.

-	-	TRBJ2-3	TRBV7-9	TGTGCCAGCGGCCGTGGCAGCGATCGCACAGATACGCAGTATTTT	CASGRGSDRTDTQYF
-	-	TRBJ1-1	TRBV5-6	TGTGCCAGCAGCGCGGGGGGGAGGGCTGAAGCTTTCTTT	CASSAGGRAEAFF
TRBD2	-	TRBJ2-1	TRBV7-2	TGTGCCAGCAGCACTAGCGGGTATAACAATGAGCAGTTCTTC	CASSTSGYNNEQFF
-	few	TRBJ1-2	TRBV2	TGTGCCAGCAGTGAAAGCCGCAGGGGCCGTCATGGCTACACCTTC	CASSESRRGRHGYTF
-	few	TRBJ1-2	TRBV11-2	TGTGCCAGCAGCTTAGATCTCAGGGAGGGTGGCTACACCTTC	CASSLDLREGGYTF
-	few	TRBJ2-5	TRBV4-1	TGCGCCAGCAGCTACCAGGGGAAAAGAGGAGAGACCCAGTACTTC	CASSYQGKRGETQYF
-	many	TRBJ2-7	TRBV4-1	TGCGCCAGCAGCCGCGGACTTGTCGGCTACGAGCAGTACTTC	CASSRGLVGYEQYF
-	-	TRBJ2-1	TRBV6-4	TGTGCCAGCAGTGACAGTGCCCGCGGTGAGCAGTTCTTC	CASSDSARGEQFF
TRBD2	-	TRBJ2-3	TRBV7-9	TGTGCCAGCAGCGGACTAGCGGGAGGCACAGATACGCAGTATTTT	CASSGLAGGTDTQYF
-	few	TRBJ2-5	TRBV5-1	TGCGCCAGCAGCTTATCCCTAGCACACGAGACCCAGTACTTC	CASSLSLAHETQYF
TRBD1	-	TRBJ2-6	TRBV19	TGTGCCAGTAGTATCGGACAGGGGACCACTGGGGCCAACGTCCTGACTTTC	CASSIGQGTTGANVLTF
-	few	TRBJ2-2	TRBV9	TGTGCCAGCAGCGTAGCCACCGGGTCCGGGGAGCTGTTTTTT	CASSVATGSGELFF
TRBD1	few	TRBJ2-5	TRBV7-2	TGTGCCAGCAGACAGGGGGGAGAGACCCAGTACTTC	CASRQGGETQYF
-	-	TRBJ2-1	TRBV5-1	TGCGCCAGCAGCCCCAGGCAGGGTAGGAATGAGCAGTTCTTC	CASSPRQGRNEQFF
TRBD1	-	TRBJ2-1	TRBV5-4	TGTGCCAGCAGCTTGGAGGGACAGGGCAATGAGCAGTTCTTC	CASSLEGQGNEQFF
-	-	TRBJ1-1	TRBV5-1	TGCGCCAGCACCGGGGACACTGAAGCTTTCTTT	CASTGDTEAFF
TRBD1	few	TRBJ2-5	TRBV18	TGTGCCAGCTCAACAGGGGTCAGCGAGACCCAGTACTTC	CASSTGVSETQYF
-	-	TRBJ1-3	TRBV5-1	TGCGCCAGCAGCTTGGAGGTGACAGGCCTGAGCACCATATATTTT	CASSLEVTGLSTIYF
-	-	TRBJ2-3	TRBV9	TGTGCCAGCAGTCCCGACCGGCGGGTGACGCAGTATTTT	CASSPDRRVTQYF
TRBD2	-	TRBJ2-1	TRBV10-3	TGTGCCATCAGTGAGGGACTAGCGGGGGGTGACAATGAGCAGTTCTTC	CAISEGLAGGDNEQFF
-	few	TRBJ1-2	TRBV28	TGTGCCAGCACCCGGGATTATAACTATGGCTACACCTTC	CASTRDYNYGYTF
TRBD1	-	TRBJ1-6	TRBV5-1	TGCGCCAGCAGCCCGCTGGGACAGGGAATTGATTCACCCCTCCACTTT	CASSPLGQGIDSPLHF
TRBD2	few	TRBJ2-3	TRBV28	TGTGCCAGCCTGGGCGGGAGGGTGTGGGCCCTAGATACGCAGTATTTT	CASLGGRVWALDTQYF
-	-	TRBJ1-1	TRBV27	TGTGCCAGCATTCGCCAGGGCAGCACTGAAGCTTTCTTT	CASIRQGSTEAFF
TRBD1	-	TRBJ1-3	TRBV9	TGTGCCAGCAGCGTAGCCGGGACAGGGGGAAACACCATATATTTT	CASSVAGTGGNTIYF